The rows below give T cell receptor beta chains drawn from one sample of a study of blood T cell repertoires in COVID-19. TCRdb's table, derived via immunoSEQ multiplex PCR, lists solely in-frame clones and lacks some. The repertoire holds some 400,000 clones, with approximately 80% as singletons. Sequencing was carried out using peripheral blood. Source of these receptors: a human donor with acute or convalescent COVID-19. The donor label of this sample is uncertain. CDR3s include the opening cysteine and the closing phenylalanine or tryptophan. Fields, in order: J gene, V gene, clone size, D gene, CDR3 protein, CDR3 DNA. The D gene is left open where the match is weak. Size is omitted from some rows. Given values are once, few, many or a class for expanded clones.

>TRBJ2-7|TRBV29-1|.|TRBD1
CSARGGRGSYEQYF
TGCAGCGCAAGAGGGGGCAGGGGTTCCTACGAGCAGTACTTC
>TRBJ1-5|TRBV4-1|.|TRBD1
CASSDGTGATQPQHF
TGCGCCAGCAGCGACGGGACAGGGGCGACTCAGCCCCAGCATTTT
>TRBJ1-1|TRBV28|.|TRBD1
CASSLTGGRAEAFF
TGTGCCAGCAGTCTCACAGGGGGGAGAGCTGAAGCTTTCTTT
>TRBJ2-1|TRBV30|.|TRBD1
CAWRDRGRSNEQFF
TGTGCCTGGAGAGACAGGGGGCGCTCGAATGAGCAGTTCTTC
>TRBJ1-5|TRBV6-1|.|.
CASSEVGPTAGPSQPQHF
TGTGCCAGCAGTGAAGTAGGCCCCACCGCAGGTCCATCTCAGCCCCAGCATTTT
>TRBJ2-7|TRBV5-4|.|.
CASSLKPTVSYEQYF
TGTGCCAGCAGCTTGAAACCGACAGTTTCCTACGAGCAGTACTTC
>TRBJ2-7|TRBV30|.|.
CAWTPPGLFYEQYF
TGTGCCTGGACCCCTCCGGGACTCTTCTACGAGCAGTACTTC
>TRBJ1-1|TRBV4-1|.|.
CASSQVRGGGTEAFF
TGCGCCAGCAGCCAAGTACGGGGGGGTGGGACTGAAGCTTTCTTT
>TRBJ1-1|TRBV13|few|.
CASSLARDTEAFF
TGTGCCAGCAGCTTAGCCAGGGATACTGAAGCTTTCTTT
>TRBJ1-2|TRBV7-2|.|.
CASSLATGISYGYTF
TGTGCCAGCAGCTTAGCAACGGGTATTAGCTATGGCTACACCTTC
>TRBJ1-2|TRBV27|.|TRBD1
CASKPPGTGNGYTF
TGTGCCAGTAAACCCCCCGGGACAGGAAATGGCTACACCTTC
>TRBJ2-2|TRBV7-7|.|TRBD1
CASSRRDRGLPGELFF
TGTGCCAGCAGCCGTAGGGACAGGGGGCTCCCCGGGGAGCTGTTTTTT
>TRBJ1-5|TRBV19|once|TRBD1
CASSRDRANNQPQHF
TGTGCCAGTAGTAGAGACAGGGCAAACAATCAGCCCCAGCATTTT
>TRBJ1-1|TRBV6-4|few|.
CAIHFAGGDTEAFF
TGTGCCATCCACTTCGCCGGAGGGGACACTGAAGCTTTCTTT
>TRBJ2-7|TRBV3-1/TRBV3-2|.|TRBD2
CASSPLAGHEQYF
TGTGCCAGCAGCCCTTTAGCGGGGCACGAGCAGTACTTC
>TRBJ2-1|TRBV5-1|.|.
CASSLVSFEQFF
TGCGCCAGCAGTCTTGTATCGTTTGAGCAGTTCTTC
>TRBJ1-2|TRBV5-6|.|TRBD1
CASSLQTGTAHTF
TGTGCCAGCAGCTTACAAACCGGGACAGCCCACACCTTC
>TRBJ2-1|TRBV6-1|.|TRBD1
CASSAGTGVLAYNEQFF
TGTGCCAGCAGTGCCGGGACAGGGGTATTAGCCTACAATGAGCAGTTCTTC
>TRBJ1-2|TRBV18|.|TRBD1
CASSPNQGQVNYGYTF
TGTGCCAGCTCACCGAACCAGGGACAGGTGAACTATGGCTACACCTTC
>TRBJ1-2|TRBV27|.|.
CASSQTGSPPYGYTF
TGTGCCAGCAGTCAGACAGGTAGCCCCCCCTATGGCTACACCTTC
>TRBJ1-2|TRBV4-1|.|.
CASSHRKLSSNGYTF
TGCGCCAGCAGCCATAGGAAACTTTCTAGCAATGGCTACACCTTC
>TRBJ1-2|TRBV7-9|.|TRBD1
CASSYTGAVNYGYTF
TGTGCCAGCAGCTATACAGGGGCCGTAAACTATGGCTACACCTTC
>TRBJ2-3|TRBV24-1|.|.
CATSEGRGFGDTQYF
TGTGCCACCAGTGAGGGCAGGGGTTTTGGAGATACGCAGTATTTT
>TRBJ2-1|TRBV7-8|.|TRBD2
CASSLGGGTSGLYEQFF
TGTGCCAGCAGCTTAGGGGGCGGTACTAGCGGGTTGTATGAGCAGTTCTTC
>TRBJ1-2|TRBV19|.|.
CASSINRRAHRRGGYTF
TGTGCCAGTAGTATAAATAGGAGGGCCCATCGCAGAGGAGGCTACACCTTC
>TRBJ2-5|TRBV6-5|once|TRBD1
CAITSRDRAQETQYF
TGTGCCATTACGTCCCGGGACAGGGCTCAAGAGACCCAGTACTTC
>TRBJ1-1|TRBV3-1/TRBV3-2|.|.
CASSQVRGGSWPEAFF
TGTGCCAGCAGCCAGGTCAGGGGTGGGTCATGGCCTGAAGCTTTCTTT
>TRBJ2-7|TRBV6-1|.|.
CASSEDSSLYEQYF
TGTGCCAGCAGTGAAGACAGTAGTTTATACGAGCAGTACTTC
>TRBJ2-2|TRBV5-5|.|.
CASRATSLNTGELFF
TGTGCCAGCAGGGCGACTAGTTTGAACACCGGGGAGCTGTTTTTT
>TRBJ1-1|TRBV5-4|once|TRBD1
CASSGGQGSTEAFF
TGTGCCAGCAGCGGGGGACAGGGGAGTACTGAAGCTTTCTTT
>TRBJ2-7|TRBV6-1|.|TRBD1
CASSEPGQGQYF
TGTGCCAGCAGTGAACCCGGACAGGGACAGTACTTC
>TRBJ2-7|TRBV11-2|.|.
CASSLGLPYEQYF
TGTGCCAGCAGCTTGGGCCTTCCCTACGAGCAGTACTTC
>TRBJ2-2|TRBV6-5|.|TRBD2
CASSYSGGDNTGELFF
TGTGCCAGCAGTTACTCCGGGGGGGACAACACCGGGGAGCTGTTTTTT
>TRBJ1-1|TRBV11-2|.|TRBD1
CASSRQGVVGEAFF
TGTGCCAGCAGCCGCCAGGGGGTAGTAGGTGAAGCTTTCTTT
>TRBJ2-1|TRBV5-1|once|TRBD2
CASSLPGTSINEQFF
TGCGCCAGCAGCCTGCCCGGGACTAGCATCAATGAGCAGTTCTTC
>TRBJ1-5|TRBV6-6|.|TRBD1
CASSYSGQVNQPQHF
TGTGCCAGCAGTTATAGCGGACAGGTCAATCAGCCCCAGCATTTT
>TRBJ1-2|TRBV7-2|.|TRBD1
CASGQQGFSYGYTF
TGTGCCAGCGGCCAACAGGGGTTCAGCTATGGCTACACCTTC
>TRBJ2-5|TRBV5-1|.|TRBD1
CASSLGDRVVETQYF
TGCGCCAGCAGCTTGGGTGACAGGGTTGTAGAGACCCAGTACTTC
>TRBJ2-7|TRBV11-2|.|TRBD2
CASSLELAGGGEQYF
TGTGCCAGCAGCTTAGAGCTAGCGGGAGGGGGAGAGCAGTACTTC
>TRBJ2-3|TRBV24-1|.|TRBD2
CATSDPRLAGGGDTQYF
TGTGCCACCAGTGATCCGCGACTAGCGGGGGGCGGAGATACGCAGTATTTT
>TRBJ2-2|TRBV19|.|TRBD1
CATHPTGDGELFF
TGTGCCACCCACCCGACAGGGGACGGGGAGCTGTTTTTT
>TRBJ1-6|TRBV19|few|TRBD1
CASMGQYNSPLHF
TGTGCCAGTATGGGACAGTATAATTCACCCCTCCACTTT
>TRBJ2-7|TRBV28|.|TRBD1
CASSRDRLNYEQYF
TGTGCCAGCTCTCGGGACAGGTTAAACTACGAGCAGTACTTC
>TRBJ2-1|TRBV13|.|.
CASSLLQGKQFF
TGTGCCAGCAGCTTACTCCAGGGAAAGCAGTTCTTC
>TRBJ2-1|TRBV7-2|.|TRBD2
CASSTSWGGYDNEQFF
TGTGCCAGCAGCACTTCATGGGGGGGGTATGACAATGAGCAGTTCTTC